One and the same sample provided the 20 T cell receptor beta chains below, sequenced in a study of Graves' ophthalmopathy and Graves' hyperthyroidism. CDR3 regions of TCR beta were amplified from RNA transcripts. The first-round RT-PCR employed HTBI primers together with the Qiagen OneStep RT-PCR kit. A multiplex PCR was then performed as the second round. TCRdb ran MiXCR on the multiplex PCR reads and lists one entry per CDR3 protein. Of some 1.1 million distinct CDR3 sequences in the sample, 35% to 40% were seen once. Sequencing was done on a sample of peripheral blood or thyroid tissue (not recorded which). All receptors come from an adult man with Graves' hyperthyroidism.

About this clonotype: This is likely a read error, given that the CDR3 carries no conserved phenylalanine or tryptophan at its end. V usage is TRBV9 and J usage is TRBJ2-5; no firm D call. V was clipped by 0 bases and J by 3 bases, with 12 bases between them. The germline gives CDR1 SGDLS, CDR2 YYNGEE. CDR3 length equals 15 residues. The CDR3 sequence: CASSVEGMFEETQYS. CDR3 nucleotides: TGTGCCAGCAGCGTAGAGGGAATGTTTGAAGAGACCCAGTACTCC.

This clonotype was detected ten times or more. This chain links TRBV4-3 with TRBJ1-2; 9 nucleotides agree with TRBD1. V gave up 4 bases and J gave up 1 base; unmatched junction bases: 4. The CDR3 contains 15 residues. Germline CDR1 is LGHNA and CDR2 is YSLEER. The CDR3 sequence: CASSPGQGNNYGYTF. CDR3 in DNA: TGCGCCAGCAGCCCCGGACAGGGGAATAACTATGGCTACACCTTC.

This clonotype has only a few counts. This chain uses TRBV28 with TRBJ1-5; possible D gene TRBD1, 6 bases. This CDR3 region has 15 residues. With 5 bases removed from V and 3 bases from J, the gap between germline ends came to 14 bases. Germline values: CDR1 MDHEN, CDR2 SYDVKM. The CDR3 loop reads CASSPPDRNNQPQHF. Written as DNA, the CDR3 is TGTGCCAGCAGTCCACCCGACAGGAACAATCAGCCCCAGCATTTT.

V and J are TRBV18 and TRBJ1-4, with a tentative D call TRBD1 (6 bases). The V gene's germline CDR1 is KGHSH and CDR2 LQKENI. Trimming pared 5 bases from V and 12 bases from J, leaving 19 bases between. This CDR3 spans 14 amino acids. The CDR3 reads CASSASTGFEELFF. In DNA form, the CDR3 reads TGTGCCAGCTCAGCATCGACAGGTTTTGAGGAACTGTTTTTT. Full variable domain (missing parts from reference TRBV18 and TRBJ1-4): NAGVMQNPRHLVRRRGQEARLRCSPMKGHSHVYWYRQLPEEGLKFMVYLQKENIIDESGMPKERFSAEFPKEGPSILRIQQVVRGDSAAYFCASSASTGFEELFFGSGTQLSVL.

V gene TRBV6-1 combines with J gene TRBJ1-5; D not certain. CDR1 and CDR2 (germline): MNHNS, SASEGT. V was clipped by 5 bases and J by 7 bases, with 15 bases between them. This CDR3 is built from 14 residues. Here the CDR3 DNA reads TGTGCCAGCAGTCCGGTGGCGGGGTTCCAGCCCCAGCATTTT. It translates to CASSPVAGFQPQHF.

Notes on this clonotype: The missing conserved phenylalanine or tryptophan at the end of this CDR3 makes a read error likely. In nucleotides, the CDR3 is TGTGCCAGCAGCTTGGGAGATTCACCCCTCCACCTT. As protein: CASSLGDSPLHL. The V gene is TRBV11-2, the J gene TRBJ1-6; D gene uncertain. CDR1 is SGHAT and CDR2 is FQNNGV in the germline V gene. The CDR3 sequence is 12 residues long. Trimming stripped 3 bases from V and 8 bases from J, with 5 bases between.

V is TRBV2 and J is TRBJ2-5; tentatively, D is TRBD2 (5 bases). CDR3 length: 10 residues. Germline V lookup: CDR1 SNHLY, CDR2 FYNNEI. V was clipped by 3 bases and J by 11 bases, with 7 bases between them. The CDR3 is CASSEPGQYF. The CDR3 region has the DNA TGTGCCAGCAGTGAGCCGGGACAGTACTTC.

The chain combines TRBV19 with TRBJ2-2; TRBD1 agrees at 7 bases. The ends lost 4 bases at V and 6 bases at J; junction bases unmatched: 17. CDR3 size: 18 residues. Per the germline V gene, CDR1 is LNHDA and CDR2 is SQIVND (reference sequence). The CDR3 DNA follows: TGTGCCAGTAGTAGAGGACCTCCGATGAACAGGGGAGCCGGGGAGCTGTTTTTT. Its protein is CASSRGPPMNRGAGELFF.

This clonotype has only a few counts. The CDR3 DNA reads as TGTGCCAGCAACCCGAGGCGATATTACACTGAAGCTTTCTTT. Protein: CASNPRRYYTEAFF. The chain has TRBV28 and TRBJ1-1; no firm D call. Germline V gives CDR1 MDHEN, CDR2 SYDVKM. Trimming removed 7 bases at V and 3 bases at J, with 15 bases between. The CDR3 covers 14 residues.

V is TRBV24-1 and J is TRBJ2-2; no definite D call. Germline lookup yields CDR1 KGHDR and CDR2 SFDVKD. The CDR3 has 14 residues. Deletions cut 8 bases from V and 4 bases from J, with 13 bases between. CDR3 region: CATIGDIATGELFF. The CDR3 DNA sequence: TGTGCCACCATCGGCGACATAGCCACCGGGGAGCTGTTTTTT.

There are many counts of this clonotype. J is TRBJ2-6 and V is TRBV4-3, with D possibly TRBD1 on 6 matching bases. The CDR3 is 17 amino acids. V was cut by 2 bases and J by 0 bases, with 11 bases left in between. Germline loops: CDR1 LGHNA, CDR2 YSLEER. CDR3 amino acids: CASSQPLQGSGANVLTF. CDR3 bases: TGCGCCAGCAGCCAACCCCTACAGGGCTCTGGGGCCAACGTCCTGACTTTC.

At least ten counts were recorded for this clonotype. The rearrangement links TRBV4-3 to TRBJ1-6, with no clear D. The CDR3 contains 16 residues. V was trimmed by 3 bases and J by 8 bases, leaving 17 bases between them. CDR1 LGHNA and CDR2 YSLEER come from the germline V gene. The CDR3 DNA follows: TGCGCCAGCAGCCAGACATCCGATGTGGGGTATTCACCCCTCCACTTT. Translated: CASSQTSDVGYSPLHF.

A single count supports this clonotype. The rearrangement uses TRBV19 and TRBJ1-6; 8 nucleotides agree with TRBD1. The CDR3 extends over 16 amino acids. Losses at the gene ends were 5 bases for V and 6 bases for J; bases not matched to a gene: 9. Germline loops: CDR1 LNHDA, CDR2 SQIVND (reference sequence). CDR3 nucleotides: TGTGCCAGTAGTGCCCTCACCGGGACAGGTAATTCACCCCTCCACTTT. Amino acid sequence: CASSALTGTGNSPLHF.

This chain connects TRBV6-5 to TRBJ2-5, with a weak D call TRBD2 (5 bases). The J call may be mistaken, given a closer DNA end match to TRBJ2-7. The CDR3 has 14 residues. CDR1 is MNHEY, CDR2 SVGAGI, per germline. The CDR3 DNA reads as TGTGCCAGCAGTTTCATGGGAGACTTCTACGAGCAGTACTTC. As protein: CASSFMGDFYEQYF.

A remark on this clonotype: Germline is not matched at one junction end, which may reflect a read error. The chain links TRBV2 to TRBJ2-7; the D is unclear. Germline V gene sequence: CDR1 SNHLY, CDR2 FYNNEI. CDR3 length equals 11 residues. The DNA of the CDR3 is TGTGCCAGGAGTGAGAGTTCCGAGCAGTACTTC. Its protein is CARSESSEQYF. Combining the CDR3 with reference TRBV2 and TRBJ2-7 gives the whole variable domain EPEVTQTPSHQVTQMGQEVILRCVPISNHLYFYWYRQILGQKVEFLVSFYNNEISEKSEIFDDQFSVERPDGSNFTLKIRSTKLEDSAMYFCARSESSEQYFGPGTRLTVT.

This chain uses TRBV29-1 with TRBJ2-1; tentative D call: TRBD2 (5 bases). The V end lost 6 bases, the J end lost 0 bases, and 12 bases lay between the germline ends. CDR1 and CDR2 (germline): SQVTM, ANQGSEA. The CDR3 sequence is 14 residues long. The CDR3 bases are TGCAGCGTAAGAGCGGTTAGCTCCTACAATGAGCAGTTCTTC. Translated, it gives CSVRAVSSYNEQFF.

The V and J genes are TRBV19 and TRBJ2-5; D tentatively reads TRBD1 or TRBD2 (6 bases each). The CDR3 loop spans 20 amino acids. V was trimmed by 3 bases and J by 1 base, leaving 27 bases between them. CDR1 LNHDA and CDR2 SQIVND come from the germline V gene (reference sequence). The CDR3 bases are TGTGCCAGTAGTATTTTCTACGGAGGGACCTTAGGGGGAGGCCAAGAGACCCAGTACTTC. It encodes CASSIFYGGTLGGGQETQYF.

About this clonotype itself: Lacking the conserved final phenylalanine or tryptophan, this CDR3 likely reflects a read error. The chain is built from TRBV9 and TRBJ1-1, with a possible D match to TRBD1 (6 bases). This CDR3 spans 15 amino acids. With 0 bases removed from V and 4 bases from J, the gap between germline ends came to 13 bases. Germline CDR1 reads SGDLS; CDR2 reads YYNGEE. CDR3 nucleotide sequence: TGTGCCAGCAGCGTAGGCAGGGGCGGAAGCACTGAAGCTTTCTGT. Translation gives CASSVGRGGSTEAFC.

Turning to this clonotype: A clone one base away is much larger, so this may be a read error. The chain links TRBV7-2 to TRBJ2-2, with D perhaps matching TRBD2 (5 bases). CDR3 length: 15 residues. The germline V gene has CDR1 SGHTA and CDR2 FQGNSA. The CDR3 spells CASSLGAAYAGELLF. CDR3 sequence (DNA): TGTGCCAGCAGCTTAGGGGCAGCGTATGCCGGGGAGCTGCTTTTT.

Ten or more counts support this clonotype. The CDR3, as DNA: TGCAGTGCTAGAGATGGGACATACTATGGCTACACCTTC. Translating it yields CSARDGTYYGYTF. The chain is built from TRBV20-1 and TRBJ1-2; a possible D gene is TRBD1 (6 bases). This CDR3 spans 13 amino acids. The germline gives CDR1 DFQATT, CDR2 SNEGSKA (reference sequence). V dropped 0 bases and J dropped 3 bases, with 8 bases sitting between them.